This section outlines one T cell receptor beta chain sequence together with its context. Its antigen is still unknown. This sample was included in a study of blood T cells in healthy people across ages. Germline V gene sequence: CDR1 MNHEY, CDR2 SVGEGT. The CDR3 covers 13 residues. Trimming shortened V by 7 bases and J by 3 bases, and 13 bases separated the two germline ends. Notes on the study in general: Strong correlation was found linking TCR beta diversity to naive T cell percentage. Among T cells, TCR beta diversity per million cells dropped roughly linearly as age rose.

Primed by a sample-barcoded 5' primer and a J-beta primer mix, a second PCR proceeded for roughly 6 to 12 cycles. TCRdb called the 5' RACE reads again in MiXCR, with one record for every CDR3 protein. Counted here are about 580,000 distinct CDR3 sequences, around half occurring once; the ten biggest clones make up just under 25%. V gene TRBV6-2 or TRBV6-3 combines with J gene TRBJ2-7, with D possibly called TRBD1 or TRBD2 (5 bases each). This TCR was recovered from an older man in good health. The sample comprised blood. The CDR3 sequence: CASTRDRLYEQYF. The CDR3 DNA follows: TGTGCCAGCACCCGGGACCGACTCTACGAGCAGTACTTC.